Following are 15 T cell receptor beta chains from one sample sequenced in a study of shared clonotypes between healthy human individuals. Using immunoSEQ multiplex PCR, the repertoire was profiled, and TCRdb retains in-frame clones only, with some absent. The table shows about 2.4 million clones, with over 85% occurring only once. Input material: naive CD4+ T cells sorted from blood. Subset indicated: CD45RA+ positively selected. All receptors derive from a man younger than 30 in good health.

This chain uses TRBV5-1 with TRBJ2-6; D gene uncertain. Germline V CDR1 and CDR2: SGHRS, YFSETQ. The V end was cut by 5 bases, the J end by 1 base, with 4 bases between. The length of the CDR3 is 13 residues. CDR3 in amino acids: CASSMSGANVLTF. Written as DNA, the CDR3 is TGCGCCAGCAGTATGTCTGGGGCCAACGTCCTGACTTTC. Using reference TRBV5-1 and TRBJ2-6 for the parts outside the CDR3, the full variable domain is KAGVTQTPRYLIKTRGQQVTLSCSPISGHRSVSWYQQTPGQGLQFLFEYFSETQRNKGNFPGRFSGRQFSNSRSEMNVSTLELGDSALYLCASSMSGANVLTFGAGSRLTVL.

The chain joins TRBV7-2 to TRBJ2-3, with D perhaps matching TRBD2 (5 bases). The length of the CDR3 is 16 residues. The V end lost 2 bases, the J end lost 3 bases, and 15 bases lay between the germline ends. Germline assignment: CDR1 SGHTA and CDR2 FQGNSA. The CDR3 DNA sequence: TGTGCCAGCAGCTTAATGGTGGGAGTGGGAACAGATACGCAGTATTTT. Its protein product is CASSLMVGVGTDTQYF.

The chain carries TRBV7-2 and TRBJ2-7; D might be TRBD2 (5 bases). The V end lost 3 bases, the J end lost 4 bases, and 13 bases lay between the germline ends. From germline, CDR1 is SGHTA and CDR2 FQGNSA. The CDR3 has 14 amino acids. The CDR3 nucleotides read TGTGCCAGCAGCTTTCAAGAGGGCCTGTACGAGCAGTACTTC. Translated: CASSFQEGLYEQYF.

The J gene is TRBJ2-1, the V gene TRBV4-1; D gene unclear. This CDR3 is built from 14 residues. Looked up from germline, CDR1 is MGHRA and CDR2 is YSYEKL. The V end was cut by 0 bases, the J end by 4 bases, with 7 bases between. CDR3: CASSQDRQYNEQFF. In nucleotides, the CDR3 is TGCGCCAGCAGCCAAGATCGGCAGTACAATGAGCAGTTCTTC.

The CDR3 spells CASSVGGAWGNTIYF. The DNA for the CDR3 is TGTGCCAGCAGTGTGGGGGGCGCATGGGGAAACACCATATATTTT. The chain carries TRBV25-1 and TRBJ1-3; D might be TRBD1 (6 bases). CDR3 length: 15 amino acids. Germline V gives CDR1 MGHDK, CDR2 SYGVNS. V was trimmed by 4 bases and J by 4 bases, leaving 14 bases between them.

The chain combines TRBV2 with TRBJ2-5; 7 nucleotides align to TRBD1. The germline V gene has CDR1 SNHLY and CDR2 FYNNEI. CDR3 length: 15 amino acids. The V and J ends lost 5 bases and 3 bases, in that order; junction bases with no gene match: 9. The CDR3 is CASSPRRGGEETQYF. In DNA form, the CDR3 reads TGTGCCAGCAGTCCCCGAAGAGGGGGCGAAGAGACCCAGTACTTC.

The gene calls are TRBV7-2 and TRBJ2-5; D unclear. Germline-derived CDR1 and CDR2 are SGHTA and FQGNSA. CDR3 length equals 15 residues. V was cut by 5 bases and J by 5 bases, with 18 bases left in between. The DNA of the CDR3 is TGTGCCAGCAGCGGCCTTAGAGGCGTTATGGAGACCCAGTACTTC. Its protein product is CASSGLRGVMETQYF.

The chain joins TRBV6-5 to TRBJ1-6; D not resolved. Germline loops: CDR1 MNHEY, CDR2 SVGAGI. V was pared by 6 bases and J by 5 bases, with 11 bases between. The CDR3 contains 14 residues. The CDR3 bases are TGTGCCAGCAGCCGACATCTAAATAATTCACCCCTCCACTTT. This encodes CASSRHLNNSPLHF.

The chain couples TRBV2 to TRBJ1-1, with a weak D call TRBD1 (5 bases). Germline V gene data show CDR1 as SNHLY and CDR2 as FYNNEI. The V end lost 6 bases, the J end lost 3 bases, and 14 bases lay between the germline ends. This CDR3 is 14 amino acids long. This CDR3 is CASRGNRGDTEAFF. The DNA of the CDR3 is TGTGCCAGCAGGGGGAACAGAGGGGACACTGAAGCTTTCTTT. The whole variable domain, filled in from reference TRBV2 and TRBJ1-1, reads EPEVTQTPSHQVTQMGQEVILRCVPISNHLYFYWYRQILGQKVEFLVSFYNNEISEKSEIFDDQFSVERPDGSNFTLKIRSTKLEDSAMYFCASRGNRGDTEAFFGQGTRLTVV.

The J gene is TRBJ2-7, the V gene TRBV6-1; tentative D call: TRBD1 (6 bases). The CDR3 totals 14 residues. Trimming removed 1 base from V and 5 bases from J, with 12 bases in between. Germline loops: CDR1 MNHNS, CDR2 SASEGT. CDR3 sequence reads: CASSEVSRGNEQYF. Here the CDR3 DNA reads TGTGCCAGCAGTGAAGTCTCTAGGGGGAACGAGCAGTACTTC.

The table lists this clone with a few counts. The chain carries TRBV11-2 and TRBJ1-1, with D unresolved. With 1 base removed from V and 4 bases from J, the gap between germline ends came to 7 bases. This CDR3 comprises 13 residues. From germline, CDR1 is SGHAT and CDR2 FQNNGV. The CDR3 DNA reads TGTGCCAGCAGCTTAGGAGTTGCCACTGAAGCTTTCTTT. This sequence encodes CASSLGVATEAFF.

This chain links TRBV9 with TRBJ1-2, with D unclear. Trimming stripped 3 bases from V and 8 bases from J, with 8 bases between. CDR3 size: 11 residues. CDR1 is SGDLS, CDR2 YYNGEE, per germline. The CDR3 reads CASSGFSGYTF. The CDR3 DNA follows: TGTGCCAGCAGCGGGTTTTCAGGCTACACCTTC.

This chain connects TRBV4-1 to TRBJ1-1, with a possible D match to TRBD1 (6 bases). Germline-derived CDR1 and CDR2 are MGHRA and YSYEKL. The CDR3 is made up of 11 amino acids. V lost 8 bases to trimming and J lost 5 bases, with 9 bases between them. CDR3 in DNA: TGCGCCAGCTATACAGGGACTGAAGCTTTCTTT. It translates to CASYTGTEAFF.

J is TRBJ2-5 and V is TRBV10-3; TRBD2 might be the D (6 bases). The DNA matches TRBJ2-7 better at its end, which makes the J call doubtful. Germline CDR1 is ENHRY and CDR2 is SYGVKD. The CDR3 covers 15 residues. The CDR3 DNA is TGTGCCATCAGTGAGTCTGGAGGGAACACCTACGAGCAGTACTTC. This gives the protein CAISESGGNTYEQYF.

The V and J genes are TRBV7-3 and TRBJ1-3; TRBD1 is a possible D gene (6 bases). Germline-derived CDR1 and CDR2 are SGHTA and FQGTGA. There are 14 residues in the CDR3. V was clipped by 6 bases and J by 4 bases, with 13 bases between them. The CDR3 DNA reads as TGTGCCAGCAGTCTCGGGACACAAGGAAACACCATATATTTT. Residues: CASSLGTQGNTIYF.